One sample yielded the 32 T cell receptor beta chains listed below, sequenced in a study of blood T cell repertoires in COVID-19. Method: immunoSEQ multiplex PCR; TCRdb's copy keeps in-frame clones and lacks some. The sample records about 200,000 clones, around 88% being singletons. Sequenced: PBMCs or T cells enriched from blood (not recorded which). Source of these receptors: a woman younger than 45 who had been exposed to COVID-19.

The CDR3 DNA reads TGCGCCAGCAGCCACCGACTAGCGGGGGGCTGGTACCAAGAGACCCAGTACTTC. It specifies CASSHRLAGGWYQETQYF. The chain couples TRBV4-1 to TRBJ2-5; 13 bases match TRBD2. Losses at the gene ends were 3 bases for V and 0 bases for J; bases not matched to a gene: 7. Germline V gene lookup returns CDR1 MGHRA and CDR2 YSYEKL. The CDR3 spans 18 residues.

The J gene is TRBJ1-1, the V gene TRBV12-3 or TRBV12-4; D is unresolved. V lost 3 bases and J 5 bases, leaving 7 bases between the germline ends. The length of the CDR3 is 12 residues. Here the CDR3 reads CASSFGRTEAFF. CDR3 DNA sequence: TGTGCCAGCAGTTTTGGGAGGACTGAAGCTTTCTTT.

V gene TRBV19 combines with J gene TRBJ2-3; 7 bases line up with TRBD2. The CDR3 is 16 residues long. With V trimmed by 5 bases and J by 6 bases, 14 bases remained unmatched. Germline CDR1 LNHDA, CDR2 SQIVND (reference sequence). The CDR3 DNA reads TGTGCCAGTAGTCCCCCGGGTGGGGGGGTGCTGGATACGCAGTATTTT. Translating gives CASSPPGGGVLDTQYF.

CDR3 residues: CASIKTSGQGGKLFF. CDR3 DNA sequence: TGTGCCAGCATTAAAACTTCGGGACAGGGGGGAAAACTGTTTTTT. V gene TRBV2 combines with J gene TRBJ1-4, with 11 positions matching TRBD1. The V gene end was trimmed by 7 bases and the J gene end by 10 bases; junction bases not matched to a gene: 11. Germline V gene sequence: CDR1 SNHLY, CDR2 FYNNEI. The CDR3 has 15 residues.

V usage is TRBV6-5 and J usage is TRBJ2-2; a possible D gene is TRBD1 (6 bases). Per the germline V gene, CDR1 is MNHEY and CDR2 is SVGAGI. The CDR3 extends over 15 amino acids. V shed 6 bases and J shed 5 bases, with 16 bases lying between them. DNA of the CDR3: TGTGCCAGCAGCCGTCCTTGGCAGGGGACCGGGGAGCTGTTTTTT. Amino acid sequence: CASSRPWQGTGELFF.

The V gene is TRBV5-8, the J gene TRBJ1-1; D call uncertain. V was shortened by 4 bases and J by 1 base, with 8 bases between the two germline ends. Germline V CDR1 and CDR2: SGHTS, YDEGEE. The CDR3 extends over 13 amino acids. The CDR3 here is CASSMRQNTEAFF. The CDR3 DNA follows: TGTGCCAGCAGCATGCGACAGAACACTGAAGCTTTCTTT.

The rearrangement joins TRBV27 to TRBJ1-1; 8 bases are shared with TRBD1. Germline CDR1 reads MNHEY; CDR2 reads SMNVEV (reference sequence). J lost 6 bases, V lost 0 bases, and 3 bases had no gene match. CDR3 length: 14 amino acids. CDR3 DNA: TGTGCCAGCAGTTTATCCATGGGACAGGCTGAAGCTTTCTTT. Encoded protein: CASSLSMGQAEAFF.

This clone has only one observation. The chain is built from TRBV28 and TRBJ1-4, with 9 bases that match TRBD1. The CDR3 length is 15 residues. The V gene end was trimmed by 3 bases and the J gene end by 8 bases; junction bases not matched to a gene: 7. Germline V CDR1 and CDR2: MDHEN, SYDVKM. In nucleotides, the CDR3 is TGTGCCAGCAGTTTTGGAACAGGGGGCGCCGAAAAACTGTTTTTT. It codes for CASSFGTGGAEKLFF.

This clone appeared a single time. The gene calls are TRBV5-1 and TRBJ2-1, with TRBD1 matching over 10 bases. The ends lost 3 bases at V and 3 bases at J; junction bases unmatched: 3. CDR3 length: 15 residues. Looked up from germline, CDR1 is SGHRS and CDR2 is YFSETQ. Here the CDR3 reads CASSSGQGVYNEQFF. The CDR3 DNA sequence: TGCGCCAGCAGCTCAGGACAGGGGGTCTACAATGAGCAGTTCTTC.

The chain has TRBV29-1 and TRBJ2-2; 7 positions match TRBD1. CDR1 and CDR2 (germline): SQVTM, ANQGSEA. V was pared by 7 bases and J by 1 base, with 6 bases of the junction left unmatched. This CDR3 is 14 amino acids long. DNA of the CDR3: TGCAGCGGGGGACAGACCCAGAACACCGGGGAGCTGTTTTTT. Its protein product is CSGGQTQNTGELFF.

The V and J genes are TRBV3-1 (or the pseudogene TRBV3-2) and TRBJ2-1; 10 nucleotides line up with TRBD2. V lost 4 bases, J lost 10 bases, and 10 bases stayed unmatched. Germline-derived CDR1 and CDR2 are LGHDT and YNNKEL (reference sequence). The CDR3 has 15 amino acids. CDR3 bases: TGTGCCAGCAGCCCTCAGCGGGGGGGCGTTAGGGAGCAGTTCTTC. It codes for CASSPQRGGVREQFF.

In this sample, this clone turned up once. V gene TRBV30 combines with J gene TRBJ2-1, with 10 bases matching TRBD2. With 3 bases clipped from V and 5 bases from J, the junction kept 19 bases outside the gene matches. The CDR3 is made up of 19 amino acids. The germline V gene has CDR1 GTSNPN and CDR2 SVGIG (reference sequence). The DNA for the CDR3 is TGTGCCTGGAGCCCCGCGGGTATAGCGGGGGGTCTGGGAGACAATGAGCAGTTCTTC. Encoded protein: CAWSPAGIAGGLGDNEQFF. Drawing the rest from reference TRBV30 and TRBJ2-1, the complete variable domain is SQTIHQWPATLVQPVGSPLSLECTVEGTSNPNLYWYRQAAGRGLQLLFYSVGIGQISSEVPQNLSASRPQDRQFILSSKKLLLSDSGFYLCAWSPAGIAGGLGDNEQFFGPGTRLTVL.

The J gene is TRBJ2-2, the V gene TRBV6-1; 9 bases line up with TRBD2. The CDR3 length is 16 residues. The J segment lost 6 bases and the V segment lost 2 bases, leaving 7 bases of the junction unmatched. Germline CDR1 and CDR2: MNHNS and SASEGT. CDR3 region: CASSELGLASSGELFF. The CDR3 DNA sequence: TGTGCCAGCAGTGAATTGGGACTAGCTTCTTCCGGGGAGCTGTTTTTT.

The chain employs TRBV24-1 and TRBJ2-2; tentative D call: TRBD1 (6 bases). This CDR3 is built from 12 residues. The V gene lost 7 bases and the J gene lost 6 bases, with 8 bases spanning the gap. From germline, CDR1 is KGHDR and CDR2 SFDVKD. The CDR3 loop reads CATRQGSGELFF. CDR3 sequence (DNA): TGTGCCACCAGACAGGGATCCGGGGAGCTGTTTTTT.

This clone is a singleton in its sample. V and J are TRBV5-6 and TRBJ1-1, with a possible D match to TRBD1 (6 bases). This CDR3 contains 12 residues. The germline V gene encodes CDR1 SGHDT and CDR2 YYEEEE. The V end lost 4 bases, the J end lost 5 bases, and 9 bases lay between the germline ends. CDR3 residues: CASSLTGTEAFF. The CDR3 DNA reads TGTGCCAGCAGCCTAACAGGGACTGAAGCTTTCTTT.

Only one count was recorded for this clone. The chain carries TRBV10-3 and TRBJ2-2; D is perhaps TRBD1 (5 bases). The ends were cut back, 3 bases at V and 7 bases at J, with 15 bases in the middle. The CDR3 extends over 15 amino acids. The germline CDR1 and CDR2 sequences are ENHRY and SYGVKD. CDR3 bases: TGTGCCATCAGTGATTCCCCAGGGCAGGTCGGGGAGCTGTTTTTT. Encoded protein: CAISDSPGQVGELFF.

The chain employs TRBV29-1 and TRBJ1-2, with a tentative D call TRBD1 (5 bases). Germline V gene sequence: CDR1 SQVTM, CDR2 ANQGSEA. V lost 7 bases and J 2 bases, leaving 11 bases between the germline ends. This CDR3 is built from 12 residues. CDR3 DNA sequence: TGCAGCGGGGGCGCGGGGAACTATGGCTACACCTTC. Its translation is CSGGAGNYGYTF. The variable domain in full, completed from reference TRBV29-1 and TRBJ1-2, reads SAVISQKPSRDICQRGTSLTIQCQVDSQVTMMFWYRQQPGQSLTLIATANQGSEATYESGFVIDKFPISRPNLTFSTLTVSNMSPEDSSIYLCSGGAGNYGYTFGSGTRLTVV.

The chain employs TRBV19 and TRBJ2-1, with D possibly matching TRBD2 (5 bases). V was cut by 5 bases and J by 8 bases, with 19 bases left in between. Germline CDR1 LNHDA, CDR2 SQIVND (reference sequence). The CDR3 has 15 residues. CDR3 DNA: TGTGCCAGTAGTGTCCTCGGGGAAAATGTCTATGAGCAGTTCTTC. Its protein product is CASSVLGENVYEQFF. Drawing the rest from reference TRBV19 and TRBJ2-1, the complete variable domain is DGGITQSPKYLFRKEGQNVTLSCEQNLNHDAMYWYRQDPGQGLRLIYYSQIVNDFQKGDIAEGYSVSREKKESFPLTVTSAQKNPTAFYLCASSVLGENVYEQFFGPGTRLTVL.

Comment on this clone: The same CDR3 also results from other DNA sequences found in this sample. The chain recombines TRBV12-3 or TRBV12-4 with TRBJ1-2; 9 nucleotides agree with TRBD1. With 3 bases clipped from V and 5 bases from J, the junction kept 1 base outside the gene matches. The CDR3 has 13 residues. The CDR3 spells CASSLGQGYGYTF. The CDR3 DNA follows: TGTGCCAGCAGTTTGGGACAGGGATATGGCTACACCTTC.

The chain joins TRBV7-8 to TRBJ1-1; the D gene is possibly TRBD1 (5 bases). Germline V gives CDR1 SGHVS, CDR2 FQNEAQ. This CDR3 has 18 amino acids. The V end lost 5 bases, the J end lost 2 bases, and 24 bases lay between the germline ends. In DNA, the CDR3 is TGTGCCAGCAGCGACCTCCGGGGGGAGATTGGGTCCAACACTGAAGCTTTCTTT. Translated, it gives CASSDLRGEIGSNTEAFF.

The rearrangement joins TRBV6-1 to TRBJ2-7; D may be TRBD1 (5 bases). The CDR3 consists of 14 residues. Germline lookup yields CDR1 MNHNS and CDR2 SASEGT. The germline V and J ends were trimmed by 2 bases and 5 bases, with 13 bases remaining between them. This CDR3 reads CASSEIGAVHEQYF. CDR3 coding DNA: TGTGCCAGCAGTGAAATAGGGGCGGTCCACGAGCAGTACTTC.

This chain joins TRBV11-2 and TRBJ1-6, with a weak D call TRBD1 (5 bases). The V end lost 10 bases, the J end lost 3 bases, and 10 bases lay between the germline ends. This CDR3 is 13 amino acids long. CDR1 SGHAT and CDR2 FQNNGV come from the germline V gene. The CDR3 DNA reads as TGTGCCACGACAGAAATCTATAATTCACCCCTCCACTTT. Protein sequence: CATTEIYNSPLHF.

This rearrangement joins TRBV9 to TRBJ2-2, with D perhaps TRBD2 (7 bases). V lost 5 bases to trimming and J lost 4 bases, with 9 bases between them. Germline lookup yields CDR1 SGDLS and CDR2 YYNGEE. The CDR3 length is 13 residues. The CDR3 is CASSAGATGELFF. DNA for the CDR3: TGTGCCAGCAGTGCGGGGGCCACCGGGGAGCTGTTTTTT.

The CDR3 protein is CASSQDNRGYNSPLHF. Here the CDR3 DNA reads TGCGCCAGCAGCCAAGATAACCGCGGCTATAATTCACCCCTCCACTTT. The chain couples TRBV4-1 to TRBJ1-6; D remains ambiguous. The germline V and J ends were trimmed by 0 bases and 3 bases, with 9 bases remaining between them. This CDR3 is 16 amino acids long. Germline-derived CDR1 and CDR2 are MGHRA and YSYEKL.

The chain has TRBV6-1 and TRBJ1-2, with TRBD1 matching over 7 bases. Per the germline V gene, CDR1 is MNHNS and CDR2 is SASEGT. This CDR3 is 17 amino acids long. V lost 4 bases to trimming and J lost 4 bases; unmatched junction nucleotides: 15. The CDR3 DNA reads TGTGCCAGCAGTGGACACTCGGTGACAGGGTTAAGCTATGGCTACACCTTC. It specifies CASSGHSVTGLSYGYTF.

The chain recombines TRBV5-1 with TRBJ1-4; TRBD1 is a possible D gene (5 bases). The ends were cut back, 1 base at V and 1 base at J, with 8 bases in the middle. The CDR3 covers 15 residues. CDR1 is SGHRS and CDR2 is YFSETQ in the germline V gene. CDR3 nucleotides: TGCGCCAGCAGCTTGCCCGGGGGAACTAATGAAAAACTGTTTTTT. Its translation is CASSLPGGTNEKLFF.

This clone was picked up one time. This chain links TRBV5-1 with TRBJ1-1; D perhaps matches TRBD1 (5 bases). This CDR3 is built from 14 residues. Deletions cut 0 bases from V and 9 bases from J, with 15 bases between. The germline CDR1 and CDR2 sequences are SGHRS and YFSETQ. The CDR3 DNA reads TGCGCCAGCAGCTTGGGGTCTGGGGGGGAGAAAGCTTTCTTT. Its protein is CASSLGSGGEKAFF.

This clone has more than one count but fewer than ten. The genes are TRBV7-2 and TRBJ2-7; 11 bases line up with TRBD2. CDR1 is SGHTA, CDR2 FQGNSA, per germline. With V trimmed by 6 bases and J by 2 bases, 3 bases remained unmatched. The CDR3 loop spans 14 amino acids. The CDR3 region has the DNA TGTGCCAGCAGACTAGCGGGAGCGACCTACGAGCAGTACTTC. This translates into CASRLAGATYEQYF.

The count of this clone is one. The chain carries TRBV6-5 and TRBJ1-1; 8 bases fit TRBD1. The J segment lost 6 bases and the V segment lost 2 bases, leaving 8 bases of the junction unmatched. From germline, CDR1 is MNHEY and CDR2 SVGAGI. The CDR3 loop spans 15 amino acids. The CDR3 region is CASSYLDRGLPEAFF. The CDR3 DNA is TGTGCCAGCAGTTACCTTGACAGGGGACTCCCTGAAGCTTTCTTT.

The table lists this clone with a count of one. V is TRBV30 and J is TRBJ2-2; no reliable D call. The V gene's germline CDR1 is GTSNPN and CDR2 SVGIG (reference sequence). Trimming cost V 0 bases and J 4 bases, with 9 bases left between them. CDR3 length: 14 residues. CDR3 nucleotide sequence: TGTGCCTGGAGTGTACTGAGGAGCACCGGGGAGCTGTTTTTT. This translates into CAWSVLRSTGELFF.

The V gene is TRBV27, the J gene TRBJ2-1, with a tentative D call TRBD2 (6 bases). CDR3 length: 15 residues. Germline CDR1 and CDR2: MNHEY and SMNVEV (reference sequence). Trimming cost V 4 bases and J 1 base, with 11 bases left between them. The CDR3 loop reads CASSSFAGSYNEQFF. In nucleotides, the CDR3 is TGTGCCAGCAGTTCCTTCGCGGGATCCTACAATGAGCAGTTCTTC.

This sequence joins TRBV3-1 (or the pseudogene TRBV3-2) and TRBJ1-6; 7 bases map to TRBD1. This CDR3 contains 15 residues. The ends lost 1 base at V and 8 bases at J; junction bases unmatched: 5. CDR1 LGHDT and CDR2 YNNKEL come from the germline V gene (reference sequence). Here the CDR3 DNA reads TGTGCCAGCAGCCAAGGAGGACAGGTTTATTCACCCCTCCACTTT. Translation: CASSQGGQVYSPLHF.